What follows describes a single T cell receptor beta chain. The CDR3 consists of 16 residues. J lost 9 bases, V lost 3 bases, and 11 bases had no gene match. Looked up from germline, CDR1 is SGHAT and CDR2 is FQNNGV. The assay was immunoSEQ multiplex PCR, and TCRdb's table has in-frame clones only and misses some. The repertoire has 70,000 to 100,000 clones, 85% to 95% of them found once; the top ten carry around 4.5%. This specimen belongs to a study of T cell changes during pregnancy in multiple sclerosis. The sample consisted of peripheral blood, taken in the first trimester of pregnancy. The chain couples TRBV11-2 to TRBJ1-6; 7 nucleotides agree with TRBD1. The receptor was derived from a female donor with multiple sclerosis, enrolled in a pregnancy study. As DNA, the CDR3 is TGTGCCAGCAGCTTCTCACCCACAGGGGATAGTTCACCCCTCCACTTT. Its protein is CASSFSPTGDSSPLHF.